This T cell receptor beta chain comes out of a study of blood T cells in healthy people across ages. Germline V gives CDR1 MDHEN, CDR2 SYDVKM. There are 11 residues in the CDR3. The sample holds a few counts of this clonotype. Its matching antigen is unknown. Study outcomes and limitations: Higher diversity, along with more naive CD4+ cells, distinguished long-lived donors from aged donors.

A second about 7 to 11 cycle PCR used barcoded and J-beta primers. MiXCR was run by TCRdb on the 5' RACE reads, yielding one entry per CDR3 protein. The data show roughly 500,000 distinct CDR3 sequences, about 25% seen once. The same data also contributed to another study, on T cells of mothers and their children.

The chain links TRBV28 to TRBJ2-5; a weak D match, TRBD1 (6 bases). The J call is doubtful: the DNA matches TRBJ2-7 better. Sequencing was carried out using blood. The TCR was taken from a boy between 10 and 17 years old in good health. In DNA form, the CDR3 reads TGTGCCAGCAGGGACAGATACGAGCAGTACTTC. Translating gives CASRDRYEQYF.